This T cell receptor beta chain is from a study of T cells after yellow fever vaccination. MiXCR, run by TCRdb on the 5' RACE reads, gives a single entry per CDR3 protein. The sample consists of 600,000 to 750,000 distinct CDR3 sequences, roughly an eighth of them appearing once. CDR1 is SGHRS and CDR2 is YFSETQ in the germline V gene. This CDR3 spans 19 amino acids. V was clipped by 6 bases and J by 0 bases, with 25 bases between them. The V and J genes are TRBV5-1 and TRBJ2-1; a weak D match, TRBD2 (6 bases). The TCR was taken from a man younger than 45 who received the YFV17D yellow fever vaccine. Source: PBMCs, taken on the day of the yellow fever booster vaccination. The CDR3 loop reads CASISRRAGNPSSYNEQFF. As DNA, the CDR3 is TGCGCCAGCATCTCACGGAGGGCAGGGAACCCGAGCTCCTACAATGAGCAGTTCTTC.